The clone carrying this T cell receptor (beta chain) was recorded at least ten times. What it recognizes is unknown. The CDR3 is made up of 9 amino acids. The V gene lost 7 bases and the J gene lost 3 bases, with 4 bases spanning the gap. Germline V gene sequence: CDR1 SQVTM, CDR2 ANQGSEA. These data belong to a study of blood T cells in healthy people across ages. Overall study: Per every two T cells, about one barcoded beta molecule was captured by template switching. Study-wide points: Long-lived donors had more naive CD4+ cells and higher diversity than aged donors.

Alongside a J-beta primer mix, a sample-barcoded 5' primer served in a second PCR lasting about 6 to 11 cycles. With 12 random nucleotides, a template-switch adaptor tagged each individual cDNA molecule. CDR3-containing paired-end reads numbering at least 2.5 million came from each sample. TCRdb called the 5' RACE reads again in MiXCR, with one record for every CDR3 protein. Of some 1.8 million distinct CDR3 sequences listed, about 39% are singletons. The specimen sequenced was blood. This receptor was obtained from a human donor in good health. The chain joins TRBV29-1 to TRBJ2-7, with D uncertain. The CDR3, as DNA: TGCAGCGGAAACTACGAGCAGTACTTC. Residues: CSGNYEQYF.